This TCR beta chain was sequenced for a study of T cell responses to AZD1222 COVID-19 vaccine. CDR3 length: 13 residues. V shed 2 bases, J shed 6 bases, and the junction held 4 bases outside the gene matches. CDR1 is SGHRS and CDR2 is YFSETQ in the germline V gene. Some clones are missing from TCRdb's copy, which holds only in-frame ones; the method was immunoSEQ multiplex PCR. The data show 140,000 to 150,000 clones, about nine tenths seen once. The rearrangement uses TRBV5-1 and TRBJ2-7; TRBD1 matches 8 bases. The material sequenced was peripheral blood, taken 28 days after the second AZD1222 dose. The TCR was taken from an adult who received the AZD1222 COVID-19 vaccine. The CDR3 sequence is CASSLPTGAEQYF. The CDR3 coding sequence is TGCGCCAGCAGCTTACCGACAGGGGCCGAGCAGTACTTC. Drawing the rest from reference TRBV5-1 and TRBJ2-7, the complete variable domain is KAGVTQTPRYLIKTRGQQVTLSCSPISGHRSVSWYQQTPGQGLQFLFEYFSETQRNKGNFPGRFSGRQFSNSRSEMNVSTLELGDSALYLCASSLPTGAEQYFGPGTRLTVT.